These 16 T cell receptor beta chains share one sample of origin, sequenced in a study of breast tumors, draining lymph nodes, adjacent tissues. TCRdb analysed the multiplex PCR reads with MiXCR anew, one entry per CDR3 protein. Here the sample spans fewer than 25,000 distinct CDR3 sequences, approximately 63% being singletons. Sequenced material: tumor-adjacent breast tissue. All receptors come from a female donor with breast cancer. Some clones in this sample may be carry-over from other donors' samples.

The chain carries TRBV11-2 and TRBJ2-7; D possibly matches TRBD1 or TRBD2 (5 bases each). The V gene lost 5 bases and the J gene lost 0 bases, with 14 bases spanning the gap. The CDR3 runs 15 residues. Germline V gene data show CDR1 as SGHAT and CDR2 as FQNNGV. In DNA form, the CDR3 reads TGTGCCAGCAGCCCGATCCGAGGGGACTCCTACGAGCAGTACTTC. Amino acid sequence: CASSPIRGDSYEQYF.

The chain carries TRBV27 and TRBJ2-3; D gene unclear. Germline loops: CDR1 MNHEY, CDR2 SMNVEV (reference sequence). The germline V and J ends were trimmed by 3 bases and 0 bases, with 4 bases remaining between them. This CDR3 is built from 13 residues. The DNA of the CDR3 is TGTGCCAGCAGTTTTTTTAGCACAGATACGCAGTATTTT. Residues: CASSFFSTDTQYF.

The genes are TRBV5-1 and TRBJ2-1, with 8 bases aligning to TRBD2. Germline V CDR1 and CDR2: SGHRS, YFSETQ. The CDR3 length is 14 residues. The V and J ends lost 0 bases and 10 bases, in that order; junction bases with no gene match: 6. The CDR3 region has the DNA TGCGCCAGCAGCTTGGCCGGGACTAGAAACGAGCAGTTCTTC. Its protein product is CASSLAGTRNEQFF.

Here the CDR3 reads CASSLGVNYEQYF. The CDR3 DNA reads as TGCGCCAGCAGCTTGGGGGTTAACTACGAGCAGTACTTC. The chain carries TRBV5-1 and TRBJ2-7; no definite D call. CDR1 and CDR2 from the germline V gene are SGHRS and YFSETQ. Trimming stripped 0 bases from V and 3 bases from J, with 7 bases between. The CDR3 totals 13 residues. Looking up the rest from reference TRBV5-1 and TRBJ2-7 gives the full variable domain: KAGVTQTPRYLIKTRGQQVTLSCSPISGHRSVSWYQQTPGQGLQFLFEYFSETQRNKGNFPGRFSGRQFSNSRSEMNVSTLELGDSALYLCASSLGVNYEQYFGPGTRLTVT.

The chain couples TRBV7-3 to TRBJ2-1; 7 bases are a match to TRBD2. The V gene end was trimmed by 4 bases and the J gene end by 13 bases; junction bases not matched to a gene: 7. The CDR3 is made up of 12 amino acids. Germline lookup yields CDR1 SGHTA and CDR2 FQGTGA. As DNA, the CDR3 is TGTGCCAGCAGCTCCGGGGGGACTATACAGTTCTTC. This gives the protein CASSSGGTIQFF. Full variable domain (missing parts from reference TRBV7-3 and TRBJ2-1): GAGVSQTPSNKVTEKGKYVELRCDPISGHTALYWYRQSLGQGPEFLIYFQGTGAADDSGLPNDRFFAVRPEGSVSTLKIQRTERGDSAVYLCASSSGGTIQFFGPGTRLTVL.

CDR3 sequence reads: CASSVQGLSGANVLTF. CDR3 nucleotides: TGTGCCAGTAGTGTCCAGGGGCTCTCTGGGGCCAACGTCCTGACTTTC. The V call is TRBV19, the J call TRBJ2-6; tentative D call: TRBD1 (6 bases). V was clipped by 5 bases and J by 0 bases, with 11 bases between them. Germline assignment: CDR1 LNHDA and CDR2 SQIVND (reference sequence). CDR3 length: 16 residues.

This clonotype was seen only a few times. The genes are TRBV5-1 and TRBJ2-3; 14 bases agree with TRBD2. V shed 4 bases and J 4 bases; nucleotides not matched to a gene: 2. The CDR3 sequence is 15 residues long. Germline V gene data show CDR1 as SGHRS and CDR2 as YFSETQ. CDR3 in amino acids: CASSAGLAGADTQYF. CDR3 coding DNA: TGCGCCAGCAGCGCGGGACTAGCGGGAGCAGATACGCAGTATTTT.

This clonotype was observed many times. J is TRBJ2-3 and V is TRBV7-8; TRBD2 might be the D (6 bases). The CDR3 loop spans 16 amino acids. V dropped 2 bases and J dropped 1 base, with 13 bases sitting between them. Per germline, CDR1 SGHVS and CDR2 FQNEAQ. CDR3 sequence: CASSLNGGARTDTQYF. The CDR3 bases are TGTGCCAGCAGCTTAAATGGAGGGGCGCGCACAGATACGCAGTATTTT.

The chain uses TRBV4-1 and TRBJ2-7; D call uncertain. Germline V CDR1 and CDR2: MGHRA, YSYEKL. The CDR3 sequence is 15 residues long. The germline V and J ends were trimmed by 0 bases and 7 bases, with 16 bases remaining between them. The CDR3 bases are TGCGCCAGCAGCCAAGATTTAGGGCCCTATCGGGAGCAGTACTTC. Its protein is CASSQDLGPYREQYF.

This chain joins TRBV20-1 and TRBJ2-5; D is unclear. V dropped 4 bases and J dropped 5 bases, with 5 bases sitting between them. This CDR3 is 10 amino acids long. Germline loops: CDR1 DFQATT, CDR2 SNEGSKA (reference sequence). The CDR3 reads CSANSETQYF. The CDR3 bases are TGCAGTGCTAATTCGGAGACCCAGTACTTC.

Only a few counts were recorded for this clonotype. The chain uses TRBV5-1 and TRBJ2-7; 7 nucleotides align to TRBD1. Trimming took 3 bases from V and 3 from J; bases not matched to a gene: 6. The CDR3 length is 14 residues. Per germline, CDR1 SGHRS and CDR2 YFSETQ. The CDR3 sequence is CASSSTGTDYEQYF. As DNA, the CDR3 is TGCGCCAGCAGCTCCACCGGGACAGACTACGAGCAGTACTTC.

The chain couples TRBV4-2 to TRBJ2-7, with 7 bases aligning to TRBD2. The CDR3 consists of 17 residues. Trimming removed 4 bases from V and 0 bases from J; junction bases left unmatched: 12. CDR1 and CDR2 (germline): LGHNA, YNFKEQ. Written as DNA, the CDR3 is TGTGCCAGCAGCCGGGCAACAGGAGCGGGATACTCCTACGAGCAGTACTTC. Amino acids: CASSRATGAGYSYEQYF.

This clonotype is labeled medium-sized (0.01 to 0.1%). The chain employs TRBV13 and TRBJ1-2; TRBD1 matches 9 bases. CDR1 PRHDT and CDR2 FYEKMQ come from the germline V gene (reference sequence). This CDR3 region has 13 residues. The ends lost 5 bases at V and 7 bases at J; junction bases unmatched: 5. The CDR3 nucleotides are TGTGCCAGCAGCATGGACAGGGGTATTGGCTACACCTTC. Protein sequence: CASSMDRGIGYTF.

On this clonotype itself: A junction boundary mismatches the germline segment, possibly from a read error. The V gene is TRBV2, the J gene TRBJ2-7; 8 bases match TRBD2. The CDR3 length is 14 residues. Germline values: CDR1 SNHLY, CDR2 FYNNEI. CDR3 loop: CTSRAYSGTYEQYF. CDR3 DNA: TGTACCAGCAGGGCTTATAGCGGGACCTACGAGCAGTACTTC.

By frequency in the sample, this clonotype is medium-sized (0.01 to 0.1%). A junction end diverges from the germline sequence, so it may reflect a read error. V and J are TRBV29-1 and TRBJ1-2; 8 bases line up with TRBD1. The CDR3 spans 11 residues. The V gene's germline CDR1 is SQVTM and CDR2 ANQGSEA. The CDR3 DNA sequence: TGCAGCCCGGTTGTGGGTGGACAGGGTTACTTC. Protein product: CSPVVGGQGYF. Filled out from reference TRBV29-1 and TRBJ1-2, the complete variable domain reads SAVISQKPSRDICQRGTSLTIQCQVDSQVTMMFWYRQQPGQSLTLIATANQGSEATYESGFVIDKFPISRPNLTFSTLTVSNMSPEDSSIYLCSPVVGGQGYFGSGTRLTVV.

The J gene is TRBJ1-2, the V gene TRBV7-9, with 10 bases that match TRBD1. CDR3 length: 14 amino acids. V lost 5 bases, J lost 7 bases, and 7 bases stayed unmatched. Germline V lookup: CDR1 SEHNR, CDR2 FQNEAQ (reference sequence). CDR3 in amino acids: CASSPGQGPPGYTF. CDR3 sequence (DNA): TGTGCCAGCAGCCCGGGACAGGGGCCCCCTGGCTACACCTTC.